These T cell receptor beta chains were read from a single sample in a study of CD8 T cells in Susac syndrome. Via MiXCR, TCRdb re-called the immunoSEQ multiplex PCR reads, giving one row per CDR3 protein. The data hold around 150,000 distinct CDR3 sequences, with approximately 95% observed a single time. Material: CD8+ T cells from PBMCs. The receptors shown here come from a human donor with Susac syndrome. CDR3s include the opening cysteine and the closing phenylalanine or tryptophan. Each record gives: V gene, clone size, J gene, CDR3 length, D gene, CDR3 protein, CDR3 DNA. The D gene is left open where the match is weak. Not all rows give a size; the values are once, few, many and, for expanded clones, a class.

TRBV6-5,.,TRBJ1-2,17,.,CASSYTNSGTKHYGYTF,TGTGCCAGCAGTTACACGAATTCTGGGACAAAACACTATGGCTACACCTTC
TRBV25-1,.,TRBJ1-2,14,.,CASSANREFGGYTF,TGTGCCAGCAGTGCGAACAGGGAATTCGGTGGCTACACCTTC
TRBV21-1,once,TRBJ2-1,11,.,CASSKALEQFF,TGTGCCAGCAGCAAAGCTCTTGAGCAGTTCTTC
TRBV27,.,TRBJ2-1,15,TRBD1,CASKSMGTGAHEQFF,TGTGCCAGCAAGAGTATGGGGACAGGGGCCCATGAGCAGTTCTTC
TRBV13,.,TRBJ2-3,17,TRBD2,CASSLGSVTSDADTQYF,TGTGCCAGCAGCTTAGGTTCTGTAACTAGCGATGCAGATACGCAGTATTTT
TRBV20-1,.,TRBJ2-4,13,.,CSARRLTKNIQYF,TGCAGTGCTAGGAGGCTCACCAAAAACATTCAGTACTTC
TRBV6-6,.,TRBJ2-2,15,TRBD1,CASSRGQANTGELFF,TGTGCCAGCAGTCGCGGACAGGCGAACACCGGGGAGCTGTTTTTT
TRBV15,.,TRBJ1-3,15,.,CATSIRRDSGNTIYF,TGTGCCACCAGCATTAGACGGGACTCTGGAAACACCATATATTTT
TRBV27,.,TRBJ2-2,15,TRBD1,CASSLAQGLTGELFF,TGTGCCAGCAGTTTAGCACAGGGGCTAACCGGGGAGCTGTTTTTT
TRBV20-1,.,TRBJ1-1,14,.,CSARLDSPDTEAFF,TGCAGTGCTAGACTGGACAGCCCGGACACTGAAGCTTTCTTT
TRBV4-1,.,TRBJ1-1,15,.,CASSQEVTGNTEAFF,TGCGCCAGCAGCCAAGAAGTTACAGGGAACACTGAAGCTTTCTTT
TRBV5-8,once,TRBJ1-5,15,.,CASSLAGGAGQPQHF,TGTGCCAGCAGCTTGGCCGGGGGGGCTGGTCAGCCCCAGCATTTT
TRBV7-6,.,TRBJ2-7,15,.,CASSLAKDGSYEQYF,TGTGCCAGCAGCTTAGCGAAGGACGGCAGCTACGAGCAGTACTTC
TRBV7-8,once,TRBJ2-1,16,.,CASQPKGYSGLGEQFF,TGTGCCAGCCAACCGAAGGGTTATTCCGGTTTGGGTGAGCAGTTCTTC
TRBV7-8,.,TRBJ2-1,18,TRBD2,CASSARPRSGSSYNEQFF,TGTGCCAGCAGCGCAAGGCCCAGAAGCGGGAGCTCCTACAATGAGCAGTTCTTC
TRBV5-4,.,TRBJ2-7,14,.,CASSLTRDSYEQYF,TGTGCCAGCAGCTTGACTAGGGATTCCTACGAGCAGTACTTC
TRBV29-1,.,TRBJ2-7,13,.,CSVELQTGYEQYF,TGCAGCGTTGAGCTACAGACCGGTTACGAGCAGTACTTC
TRBV5-6,.,TRBJ1-2,13,.,CASSALEGTPYTF,TGTGCCAGCAGCGCCCTAGAGGGTACCCCCTACACCTTC
TRBV7-9,.,TRBJ1-2,14,TRBD1,CASSGGQGSYGYTF,TGTGCCAGCAGCGGGGGACAGGGGAGCTATGGCTACACCTTC
TRBV2,.,TRBJ2-1,15,.,CASSETSTLYNEQFF,TGTGCCAGCAGTGAGACCAGTACCCTCTACAATGAGCAGTTCTTC
TRBV29-1,.,TRBJ2-1,14,TRBD2,CSVDGLASYNEQFF,TGCAGCGTCGATGGACTAGCGTCCTACAATGAGCAGTTCTTC
TRBV7-2,.,TRBJ2-1,19,TRBD2,CASSPGLAGLLRWTDEQFF,TGTGCCAGCAGCCCAGGACTAGCGGGATTGTTGAGGTGGACCGATGAGCAGTTCTTC
TRBV7-6,.,TRBJ2-1,13,.,CASSLEGPGGQFF,TGTGCCAGCAGCTTAGAGGGTCCGGGTGGGCAGTTCTTC
TRBV5-6,.,TRBJ2-1,17,.,CASSFQPTLPRSNEQFF,TGTGCCAGCAGCTTTCAACCAACCCTTCCTCGGAGCAATGAGCAGTTCTTC
TRBV20-1,.,TRBJ2-1,10,.,CSARHNEQFF,TGCAGTGCTCGTCACAATGAGCAGTTCTTC
TRBV29-1,.,TRBJ2-7,15,.,CSVDGGGQRAYEQYF,TGCAGCGTTGATGGGGGGGGGCAGAGAGCCTACGAGCAGTACTTC
TRBV27,.,TRBJ2-1,11,.,CASSFFHEQFF,TGTGCCAGCAGTTTTTTCCATGAGCAGTTCTTC
TRBV27,.,TRBJ2-1,13,.,CASSTAHYNEQFF,TGTGCCAGCAGTACCGCCCATTACAATGAGCAGTTCTTC
TRBV27,.,TRBJ2-7,15,TRBD2,CASTLRGGSFYEQYF,TGTGCCAGCACCCTTAGAGGCGGGAGTTTTTACGAGCAGTACTTC
TRBV27,.,TRBJ2-1,14,.,CASSPPPGEDEQFF,TGTGCCAGCAGTCCCCCCCCGGGAGAGGATGAGCAGTTCTTC
TRBV29-1,.,TRBJ2-7,12,TRBD1,CSIDRVTYEQYF,TGCAGCATCGACAGGGTCACCTACGAGCAGTACTTC
TRBV28,.,TRBJ2-7,13,TRBD1,CASRDRVGDEQYF,TGTGCCAGCAGGGACAGGGTAGGGGACGAGCAGTACTTC
TRBV13,.,TRBJ1-5,14,.,CASSLGPQNQPQHF,TGTGCCAGCAGCTTAGGCCCCCAAAATCAGCCCCAGCATTTT
TRBV14,.,TRBJ2-1,13,.,CASSPPSGVGQFF,TGTGCCAGCAGCCCACCCTCGGGGGTTGGGCAGTTCTTC
TRBV19,once,TRBJ1-5,13,.,CASSTDSNQPQHF,TGTGCCAGTAGTACGGATAGCAATCAGCCCCAGCATTTT
TRBV12-3/TRBV12-4,.,TRBJ2-7,14,.,CASSIGTAGYEQYF,TGTGCCAGCTCCATAGGGACGGCCGGCTACGAGCAGTACTTC
TRBV29-1,.,TRBJ2-3,19,TRBD2,CSGEGIFELAGGDADTQYF,TGCAGCGGGGAGGGGATATTTGAACTAGCGGGAGGAGACGCAGATACGCAGTATTTT
TRBV12-5,.,TRBJ2-1,13,.,CASGGPGRAEQFF,TGTGCTAGTGGTGGTCCCGGGCGAGCTGAGCAGTTCTTC
TRBV12-3/TRBV12-4,.,TRBJ1-1,13,.,CASSLARGEEAFF,TGTGCCAGCAGTTTAGCGCGAGGGGAGGAAGCTTTCTTT
TRBV12-3/TRBV12-4,.,TRBJ2-1,12,TRBD2,CASPGLFNEQFF,TGTGCCAGCCCGGGACTATTCAATGAGCAGTTCTTC
TRBV24-1,.,TRBJ2-5,14,TRBD2,CATSEEGLAETQYF,TGTGCCACCAGTGAAGAAGGACTAGCGGAGACCCAGTACTTC
TRBV4-1,.,TRBJ2-7,15,TRBD2,CASSQASGGPYEQYF,TGCGCCAGCAGCCAAGCTTCGGGAGGGCCCTACGAGCAGTACTTC
TRBV29-1,.,TRBJ2-2,15,TRBD2,CSVEGLAGVTGELFF,TGCAGCGTTGAAGGGCTAGCGGGAGTTACCGGGGAGCTGTTTTTT
TRBV5-1,once,TRBJ2-7,13,TRBD1,CASSSSGTAEQYF,TGCGCCAGCAGCTCCTCCGGGACAGCCGAGCAGTACTTC
TRBV25-1,.,TRBJ2-1,12,.,CASSELRPKEFF,TGTGCCAGCAGTGAGTTACGACCCAAGGAGTTCTTC
TRBV7-9,.,TRBJ2-7,13,TRBD2,CASSPGGGFEQYF,TGTGCCAGCAGCCCGGGGGGGGGTTTCGAGCAGTACTTC
TRBV7-9,.,TRBJ2-1,15,TRBD2,CASSPTASGMHEQFF,TGTGCCAGCAGCCCCACGGCTAGCGGGATGCATGAGCAGTTCTTC
TRBV2,.,TRBJ2-1,13,TRBD2,CASSRTRNNEQFF,TGTGCCAGCAGTAGGACTAGGAACAATGAGCAGTTCTTC
TRBV28,once,TRBJ2-7,13,.,CASCTDDPYEQYF,TGTGCCAGCTGTACAGATGACCCCTACGAGCAGTACTTC
TRBV5-4,once,TRBJ1-2,15,.,CASSAELMEDYGYTF,TGTGCCAGCAGCGCGGAATTAATGGAGGACTATGGCTACACCTTC
TRBV7-3,once,TRBJ2-2,14,.,CASSSLRDTGELFF,TGTGCCAGCAGCTCCCTCCGGGACACCGGGGAGCTGTTTTTT
TRBV7-6,once,TRBJ2-7,15,.,CASSLGPLSSYEQYF,TGTGCCAGCAGCTTAGGCCCCCTAAGCTCCTACGAGCAGTACTTC
TRBV13,.,TRBJ2-7,13,.,CATSGLTGGEQYF,TGTGCCACATCCGGCCTTACCGGTGGAGAGCAGTACTTC
TRBV24-1,.,TRBJ2-1,16,TRBD2,CATSDAGLAGAGEQFF,TGTGCCACCAGTGATGCGGGACTAGCGGGAGCTGGTGAGCAGTTCTTC
TRBV29-1,.,TRBJ2-1,11,.,CSVARGNEQFF,TGCAGCGTTGCGAGGGGGAATGAGCAGTTCTTC
TRBV15,.,TRBJ2-7,16,TRBD1,CATSRETGTGAYEQYF,TGTGCCACCAGCAGGGAAACCGGGACAGGAGCCTACGAGCAGTACTTC
TRBV14,.,TRBJ2-1,16,TRBD1,CASSQEYRGHYNEQFF,TGTGCCAGCAGCCAAGAGTATAGGGGGCATTACAATGAGCAGTTCTTC
TRBV13,.,TRBJ2-5,12,.,CASSAKVETQYF,TGTGCCAGCAGCGCCAAAGTCGAGACCCAGTACTTC
TRBV12-3/TRBV12-4,.,TRBJ2-3,16,.,CASIGRAASETDTQYF,TGTGCCAGCATCGGAAGGGCCGCTAGCGAGACAGATACGCAGTATTTT
TRBV20-1,.,TRBJ2-7,16,TRBD2,CSARGTSGNPLYEQYF,TGCAGTGCTAGAGGGACTAGCGGGAACCCTCTGTACGAGCAGTACTTC